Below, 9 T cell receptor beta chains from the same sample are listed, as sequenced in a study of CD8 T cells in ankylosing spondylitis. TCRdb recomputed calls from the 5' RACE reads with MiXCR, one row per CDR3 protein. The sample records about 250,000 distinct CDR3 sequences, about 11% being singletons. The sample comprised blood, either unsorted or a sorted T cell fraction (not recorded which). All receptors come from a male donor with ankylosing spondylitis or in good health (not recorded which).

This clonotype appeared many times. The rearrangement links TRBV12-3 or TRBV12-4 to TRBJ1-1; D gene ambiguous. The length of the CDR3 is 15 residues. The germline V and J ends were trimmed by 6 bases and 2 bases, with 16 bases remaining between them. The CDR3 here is CASSHAGGLNTEAFF. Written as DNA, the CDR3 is TGTGCCAGCAGCCATGCCGGAGGCTTAAACACTGAAGCTTTCTTT.

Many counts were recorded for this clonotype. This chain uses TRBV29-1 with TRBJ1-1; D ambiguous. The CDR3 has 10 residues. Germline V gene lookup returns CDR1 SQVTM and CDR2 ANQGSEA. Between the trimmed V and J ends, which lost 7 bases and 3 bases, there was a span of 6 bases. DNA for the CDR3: TGCAGCGGGTTTGACACTGAAGCTTTCTTT. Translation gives CSGFDTEAFF. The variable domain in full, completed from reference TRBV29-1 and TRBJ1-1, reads SAVISQKPSRDICQRGTSLTIQCQVDSQVTMMFWYRQQPGQSLTLIATANQGSEATYESGFVIDKFPISRPNLTFSTLTVSNMSPEDSSIYLCSGFDTEAFFGQGTRLTVV.

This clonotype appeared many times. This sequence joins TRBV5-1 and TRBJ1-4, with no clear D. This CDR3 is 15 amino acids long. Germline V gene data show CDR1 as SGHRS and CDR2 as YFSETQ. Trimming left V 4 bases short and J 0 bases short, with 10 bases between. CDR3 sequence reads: CASSRDGATNEKLFF. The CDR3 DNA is TGCGCCAGCAGCCGTGACGGTGCAACTAATGAAAAACTGTTTTTT.

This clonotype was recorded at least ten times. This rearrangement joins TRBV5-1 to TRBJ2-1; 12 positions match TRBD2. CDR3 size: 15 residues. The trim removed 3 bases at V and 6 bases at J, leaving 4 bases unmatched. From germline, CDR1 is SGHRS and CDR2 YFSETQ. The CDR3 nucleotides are TGCGCCAGCAGCTCGACTAGCGGGAGAACCAATGAGCAGTTCTTC. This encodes CASSSTSGRTNEQFF.

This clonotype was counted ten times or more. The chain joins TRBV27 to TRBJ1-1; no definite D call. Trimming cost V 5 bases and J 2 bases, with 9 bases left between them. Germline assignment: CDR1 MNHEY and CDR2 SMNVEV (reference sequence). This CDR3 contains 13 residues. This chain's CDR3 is CASSRSDNTEAFF. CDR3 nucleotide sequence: TGTGCCAGCAGTCGGTCCGATAACACTGAAGCTTTCTTT.

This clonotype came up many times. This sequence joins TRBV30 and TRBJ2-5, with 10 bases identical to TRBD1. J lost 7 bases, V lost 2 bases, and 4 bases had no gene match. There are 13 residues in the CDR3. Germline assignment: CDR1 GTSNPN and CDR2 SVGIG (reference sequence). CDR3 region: CAWSKGDRGTQYF. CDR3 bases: TGTGCCTGGAGTAAAGGGGACAGGGGGACCCAGTACTTC. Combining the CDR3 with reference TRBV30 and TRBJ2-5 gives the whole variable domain SQTIHQWPATLVQPVGSPLSLECTVEGTSNPNLYWYRQAAGRGLQLLFYSVGIGQISSEVPQNLSASRPQDRQFILSSKKLLLSDSGFYLCAWSKGDRGTQYFGPGTRLLVL.

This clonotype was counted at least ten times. The CDR3 reads CASSFDSNTDTQYF. CDR3 sequence (DNA): TGCGCCAGCAGCTTTGACAGTAACACAGATACGCAGTATTTT. V is TRBV5-1 and J is TRBJ2-3; a weak D match, TRBD1 (5 bases). Trimming took 2 bases from V and 2 from J, leaving 9 bases between them. In germline, CDR1 is SGHRS, CDR2 YFSETQ. This CDR3 has 14 residues.

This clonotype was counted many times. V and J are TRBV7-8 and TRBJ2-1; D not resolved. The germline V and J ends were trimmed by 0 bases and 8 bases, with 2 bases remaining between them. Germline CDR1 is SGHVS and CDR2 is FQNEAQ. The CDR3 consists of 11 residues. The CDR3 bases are TGTGCCAGCAGCTTAGCCTATGAGCAGTTCTTC. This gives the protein CASSLAYEQFF.

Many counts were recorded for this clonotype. CDR3 nucleotide sequence: TGTGCCAGCAGCTGGACCGGGGGAGCCAAAAACATTCAGTACTTC. Its translation is CASSWTGGAKNIQYF. The rearrangement uses TRBV5-6 and TRBJ2-4, with D maybe TRBD2 (6 bases). The CDR3 has 15 amino acids. Trimming left V 3 bases short and J 0 bases short, with 10 bases between. Per the germline V gene, CDR1 is SGHDT and CDR2 is YYEEEE.